A single sample gave rise to the 10 T cell receptor beta chains below, sequenced in a study of PD-1 blockade in classical Hodgkin lymphoma. Relapse after autologous stem cell transplantation occurred in every patient, and brentuximab vedotin exposure varied. Sequencing used immunoSEQ multiplex PCR; TCRdb keeps in-frame clones, though not all of them. This table has about 60,000 clones, around 90% appearing once. Sample: peripheral blood mononuclear cells (PBMCs), taken at baseline. Receptor source: a human donor with classical Hodgkin lymphoma.

V usage is TRBV28 and J usage is TRBJ1-2; D uncertain. The CDR3 totals 15 residues. CDR1 is MDHEN and CDR2 is SYDVKM in the germline V gene. V lost 3 bases, J lost 4 bases, and 15 bases lay in between. CDR3 loop: CASSLGGERLYGYTF. The DNA for the CDR3 is TGTGCCAGCAGTTTGGGCGGCGAGAGGCTCTATGGCTACACCTTC.

The CDR3 reads CASSLDRESSYNEQFF. CDR3 nucleotide sequence: TGTGCCAGCAGTCTAGACAGGGAGAGCTCCTACAATGAGCAGTTCTTC. The V call is TRBV28, the J call TRBJ2-1, with 7 bases that match TRBD1. The CDR3 sequence is 16 residues long. Germline CDR1 reads MDHEN; CDR2 reads SYDVKM. V dropped 5 bases and J dropped 0; count of bases not matched to a gene: 7. Together with reference TRBV28 and TRBJ2-1, the CDR3 gives the full variable domain: DVKVTQSSRYLVKRTGEKVFLECVQDMDHENMFWYRQDPGLGLRLIYFSYDVKMKEKGDIPEGYSVSREKKERFSLILESASTNQTSMYLCASSLDRESSYNEQFFGPGTRLTVL.

The chain couples TRBV6-5 to TRBJ1-6, with a weak D call TRBD1 (5 bases). V lost 5 bases and J 10 bases, leaving 18 bases between the germline ends. CDR1 and CDR2 (germline): MNHEY, SVGAGI. The CDR3 is 15 residues long. CDR3 DNA: TGTGCCAGCAGTCCCCGGGACCTAAGTACGTCACCCCTCCACTTT. This translates into CASSPRDLSTSPLHF.

This chain connects TRBV5-8 to TRBJ2-1; D possibly corresponds to TRBD2 (6 bases). V dropped 3 bases and J dropped 3 bases, with 10 bases sitting between them. The CDR3 sequence is 14 residues long. Germline values: CDR1 SGHTS, CDR2 YDEGEE. The CDR3 is CASSYGLNYNEQFF. The DNA of the CDR3 is TGTGCCAGCAGCTATGGACTAAACTACAATGAGCAGTTCTTC.

This clone was detected a few times. The genes are TRBV5-1 and TRBJ2-1, with 7 bases matching TRBD2. Per the germline V gene, CDR1 is SGHRS and CDR2 is YFSETQ. V dropped 0 bases and J dropped 2; count of bases not matched to a gene: 2. CDR3 length equals 15 residues. The CDR3 region is CASSLGLAPYNEQFF. CDR3 DNA sequence: TGCGCCAGCAGCTTGGGACTAGCCCCCTACAATGAGCAGTTCTTC.

The V call is TRBV29-1, the J call TRBJ2-2; unclear D gene. This CDR3 is built from 13 residues. Per the germline V gene, CDR1 is SQVTM and CDR2 is ANQGSEA. This CDR3 is CSTFGENTGELFF. The CDR3 nucleotides read TGCAGTACATTCGGTGAGAACACCGGGGAGCTGTTTTTT.

This clone was observed a single time. V is TRBV6-6 and J is TRBJ2-1; no definite D call. Germline V CDR1 and CDR2: MNHNY, SVGAGI (reference sequence). The V end was cut by 5 bases, the J end by 6 bases, with 11 bases between. This CDR3 comprises 13 residues. The CDR3 loop is CASSLSSGNEQFF. The CDR3 DNA reads TGTGCCAGCAGTCTTAGCTCGGGCAATGAGCAGTTCTTC.

The chain has TRBV19 and TRBJ1-5, with no clear D. The germline gives CDR1 LNHDA, CDR2 SQIVND (reference sequence). CDR3 length: 12 amino acids. Trimming took 3 bases from V and 2 from J, leaving 2 bases between them. CDR3 coding DNA: TGTGCCAGTAGTATCGGCAATCAGCCCCAGCATTTT. As protein: CASSIGNQPQHF.

This chain connects TRBV4-1 to TRBJ2-3, with a possible D match to TRBD2 (5 bases). Germline V gives CDR1 MGHRA, CDR2 YSYEKL. This CDR3 contains 16 residues. The V and J ends lost 1 base and 0 bases respectively, with 11 bases between them. The CDR3 DNA follows: TGCGCCAGCAGCCAAGTTCCCGGGATTAGCACAGATACGCAGTATTTT. Translation gives CASSQVPGISTDTQYF.

The chain joins TRBV13 to TRBJ2-7; D may be TRBD1 (5 bases). CDR3 length: 14 amino acids. The germline CDR1 and CDR2 sequences are PRHDT and FYEKMQ (reference sequence). Trimming took off 5 bases at V and 0 bases at J, with 11 bases between the two ends. The CDR3 here is CASSHWGSSYEQYF. The CDR3 DNA follows: TGTGCCAGCAGCCACTGGGGCAGCTCCTACGAGCAGTACTTC.